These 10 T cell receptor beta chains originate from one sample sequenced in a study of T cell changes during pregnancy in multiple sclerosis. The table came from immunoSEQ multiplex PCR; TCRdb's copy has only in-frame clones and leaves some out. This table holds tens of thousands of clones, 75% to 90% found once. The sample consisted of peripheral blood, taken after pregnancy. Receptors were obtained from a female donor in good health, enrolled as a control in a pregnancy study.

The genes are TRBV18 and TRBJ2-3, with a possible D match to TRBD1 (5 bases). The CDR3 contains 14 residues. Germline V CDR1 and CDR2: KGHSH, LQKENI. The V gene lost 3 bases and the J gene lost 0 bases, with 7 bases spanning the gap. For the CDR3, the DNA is TGTGCCAGCTCACCTAGGGGTAGCACAGATACGCAGTATTTT. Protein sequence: CASSPRGSTDTQYF.

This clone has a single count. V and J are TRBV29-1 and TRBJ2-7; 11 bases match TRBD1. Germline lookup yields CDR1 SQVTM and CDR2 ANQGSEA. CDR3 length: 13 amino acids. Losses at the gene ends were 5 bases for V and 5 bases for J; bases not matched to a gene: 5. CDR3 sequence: CSVSGQGAHEQYF. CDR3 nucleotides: TGCAGCGTTTCCGGACAGGGGGCCCACGAGCAGTACTTC.

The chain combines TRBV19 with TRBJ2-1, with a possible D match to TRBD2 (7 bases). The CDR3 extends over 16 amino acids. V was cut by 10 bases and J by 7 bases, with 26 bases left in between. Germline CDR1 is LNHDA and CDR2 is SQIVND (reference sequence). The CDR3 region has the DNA TGTGCCACCAAGGCCGGGGGGACACACCTGGGGAATGAGCAGTTCTTC. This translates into CATKAGGTHLGNEQFF.

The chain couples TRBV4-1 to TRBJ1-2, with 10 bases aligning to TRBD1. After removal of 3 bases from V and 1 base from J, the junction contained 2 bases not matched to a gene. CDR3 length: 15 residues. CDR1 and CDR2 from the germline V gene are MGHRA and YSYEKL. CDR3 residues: CASSQWTGGNYGYTF. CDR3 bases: TGCGCCAGCAGCCAGTGGACAGGGGGTAACTATGGCTACACCTTC.

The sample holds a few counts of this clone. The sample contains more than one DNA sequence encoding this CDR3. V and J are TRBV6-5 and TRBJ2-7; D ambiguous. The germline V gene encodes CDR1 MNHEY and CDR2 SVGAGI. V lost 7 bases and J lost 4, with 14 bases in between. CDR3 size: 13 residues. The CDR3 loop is CASTPGTTYEQYF. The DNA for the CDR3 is TGTGCCAGCACCCCAGGCACCACGTACGAGCAGTACTTC.

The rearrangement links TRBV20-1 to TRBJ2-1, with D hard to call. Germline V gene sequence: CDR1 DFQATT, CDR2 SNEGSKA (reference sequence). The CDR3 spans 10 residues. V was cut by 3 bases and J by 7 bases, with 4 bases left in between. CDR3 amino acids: CSARQNEQFF. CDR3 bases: TGCAGTGCTAGGCAGAATGAGCAGTTCTTC.

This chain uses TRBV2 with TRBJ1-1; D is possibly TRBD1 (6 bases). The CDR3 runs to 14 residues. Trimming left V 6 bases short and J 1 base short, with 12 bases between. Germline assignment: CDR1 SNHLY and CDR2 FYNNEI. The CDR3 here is CASSHQGRNTEAFF. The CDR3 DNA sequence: TGTGCCAGCAGCCATCAGGGGCGGAACACTGAAGCTTTCTTT.

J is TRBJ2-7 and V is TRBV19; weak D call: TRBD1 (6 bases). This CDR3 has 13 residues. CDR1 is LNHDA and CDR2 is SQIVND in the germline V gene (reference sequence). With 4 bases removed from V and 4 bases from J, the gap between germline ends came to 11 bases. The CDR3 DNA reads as TGTGCCAGTAGTAGGCAGGGGTTGTACGAGCAGTACTTC. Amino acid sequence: CASSRQGLYEQYF.

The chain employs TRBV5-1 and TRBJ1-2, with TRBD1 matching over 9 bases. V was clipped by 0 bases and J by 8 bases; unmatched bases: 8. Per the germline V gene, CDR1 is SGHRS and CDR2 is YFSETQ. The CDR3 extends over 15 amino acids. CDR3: CASSLAGTGMRGYTF. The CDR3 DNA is TGCGCCAGCAGCTTGGCCGGGACAGGGATGCGGGGCTACACCTTC.

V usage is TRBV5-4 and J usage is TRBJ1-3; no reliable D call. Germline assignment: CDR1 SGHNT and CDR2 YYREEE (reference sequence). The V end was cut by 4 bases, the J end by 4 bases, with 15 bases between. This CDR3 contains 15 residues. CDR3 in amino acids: CASSPPGASGNTIYF. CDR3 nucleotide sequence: TGTGCCAGCAGCCCCCCGGGTGCGTCCGGAAACACCATATATTTT.